This is a list of T cell receptor beta chains from one sample in a study of blood T cell repertoires in COVID-19. Profiling relied on immunoSEQ multiplex PCR, and the TCRdb table lists in-frame clones only, not all of them. The sample lists 350,000 to 400,000 clones; 86% were seen once. Sequenced input: peripheral blood. The receptors originated from a woman aged 60 to 75 with COVID-19, enrolled during active disease. Each CDR3 is given with its conserved first and last residue. A D gene is named only where the DNA matches it firmly. Rows give clone size only sometimes, using once, few, many, or a class for an expanded clone.

v_call	clone_size	j_call	d_call	cdr3_length	cdr3_nt	cdr3_aa
TRBV19	-	TRBJ1-4	TRBD1	14	TGTGCCAGTAGCGCGGGACAGGGAGGAGAAAAACTGTTTTTT	CASSAGQGGEKLFF
TRBV7-3	-	TRBJ2-3	TRBD2	17	TGTGCCAGCAGCCTTGGTCAGTCTAGCGGGAGGACAGATACGCAGTATTTT	CASSLGQSSGRTDTQYF
TRBV2	many	TRBJ2-3	-	14	TGTGCCGCAGGGGAGGGCTTAGACACAGATACGCAGTATTTT	CAAGEGLDTDTQYF
TRBV18	-	TRBJ2-7	TRBD1	15	TGTGCCAGCTCACCGGGACAGGGAATCCCCTACGAGCAGTACTTC	CASSPGQGIPYEQYF
TRBV5-1	-	TRBJ1-6	-	13	TGCGCCACCTCCGAGTCCGCCAATTCACCCCTCCACTTT	CATSESANSPLHF
TRBV4-2	-	TRBJ2-1	TRBD2	18	TGTGCCAGCAGCCAAGTCGTCGACGGGGGGGGTGCCTTAAATGAGCAGTTCTTC	CASSQVVDGGGALNEQFF
TRBV12-5	-	TRBJ2-4	TRBD1	14	TGTGCTACCCAACATCCCGGGACAGCCACCATTCAGTACTTC	CATQHPGTATIQYF
TRBV30	-	TRBJ2-7	TRBD2	16	TGTGCCTGGAGTGTACCGGGACTAGCGACCTTCTACGAGCAGTACTTC	CAWSVPGLATFYEQYF
TRBV4-2	-	TRBJ2-3	-	13	TGTGCCAGCAGCCAGCCCCCAGCGGATACGCAGTATTTT	CASSQPPADTQYF
TRBV6-5	-	TRBJ2-2	TRBD1	15	TGTGCCAGCAGTCCGGGACAGGGGGCCACCGGGGAGCTGTTTTTT	CASSPGQGATGELFF
TRBV6-2/TRBV6-3	-	TRBJ2-4	-	16	TGTGCCAGCAGTTCTGCTGGACTGTTAGCCAAAAACATTCAGTACTTC	CASSSAGLLAKNIQYF
TRBV20-1	-	TRBJ1-4	TRBD1	15	TGCAGTGCTAGTAAGGACAGGGGGCCGGGAGAAAAACTGTTTTTT	CSASKDRGPGEKLFF
TRBV5-1	-	TRBJ1-1	TRBD1	14	TGCGCCAGCAGCTTATCCGGGACAGGGCTTGAAGCTTTCTTT	CASSLSGTGLEAFF
TRBV7-2	-	TRBJ2-1	-	13	TGTGCCAGCAGCAAAAGCGTGTTCGATGAGCAGTTCTTC	CASSKSVFDEQFF